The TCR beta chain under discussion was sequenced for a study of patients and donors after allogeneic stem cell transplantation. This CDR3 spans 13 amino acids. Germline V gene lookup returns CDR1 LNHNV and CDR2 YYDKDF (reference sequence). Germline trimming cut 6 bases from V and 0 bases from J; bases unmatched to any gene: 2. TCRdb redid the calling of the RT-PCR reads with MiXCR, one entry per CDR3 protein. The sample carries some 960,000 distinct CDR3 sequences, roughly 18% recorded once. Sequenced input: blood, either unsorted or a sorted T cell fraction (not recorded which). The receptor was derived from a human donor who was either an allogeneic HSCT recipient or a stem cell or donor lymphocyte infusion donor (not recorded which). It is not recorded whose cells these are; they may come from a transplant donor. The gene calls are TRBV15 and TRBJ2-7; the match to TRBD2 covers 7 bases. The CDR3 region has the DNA TGTGCCACCAGGACTAGCTCCTCCTACGAGCAGTACTTC. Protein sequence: CATRTSSSYEQYF.